The rows below give T cell receptor beta chains drawn from one sample of a study of Ad26.COV2.S vaccination and SARS-CoV-2 variants. Sequenced by immunoSEQ multiplex PCR; TCRdb stores in-frame clones only, minus some. Among about 460,000 clones listed, 70% to 90% were seen once. The sequences come from peripheral blood, collected in a trial of Ad26.COV2.S vaccine versus placebo. The receptors derive from a person aged 18 to 65 who received the Ad26.COV2.S COVID-19 vaccine or a placebo. CDR3s include the opening cysteine and the closing phenylalanine or tryptophan. Each record gives: J gene, D gene, V gene, clone size, CDR3 protein, CDR3 DNA. D genes are given only for firm matches. Not every row has a clone size; where given, it reads once, few, many or a size class.

TRBJ1-4 | - | TRBV5-1 | once | CASSLGGDEKLFF | TGCGCCAGCAGCTTGGGAGGGGATGAAAAACTGTTTTTT
TRBJ2-7 | - | TRBV3-1/TRBV3-2 | - | CASSQDKGGGSWYF | TGTGCCAGCAGCCAAGATAAGGGGGGCGGGTCTTGGTACTTC
TRBJ1-4 | - | TRBV21-1 | - | CASSKSWASKCNEKLFF | TGTGCCAGCAGCAAATCTTGGGCAAGTAAATGTAATGAAAAACTGTTTTTT
TRBJ1-2 | TRBD1 | TRBV28 | - | CASSSTGGKPNYGYTF | TGTGCCAGCAGTTCCACAGGGGGCAAACCTAACTATGGCTACACCTTC
TRBJ2-1 | TRBD1 | TRBV6-5 | - | CASSNRQGGLDEQFF | TGTGCCAGCAGTAACCGACAGGGGGGGTTGGATGAGCAGTTCTTC
TRBJ1-2 | - | TRBV10-3 | - | CAISATDSHGYTF | TGTGCCATCAGTGCGACGGACAGCCATGGCTACACCTTC
TRBJ1-3 | - | TRBV28 | - | CASSSSGRNTIYF | TGTGCCAGCAGTTCCTCGGGACGAAACACCATATATTTT
TRBJ2-7 | TRBD2 | TRBV30 | once | CASKGLAGGPYEQYF | TGTGCCTCAAAAGGATTGGCGGGAGGGCCCTACGAGCAGTACTTC
TRBJ2-1 | TRBD2 | TRBV5-4 | - | CASSLGGGSYNEQFF | TGTGCCAGCAGCTTGGGGGGGGGCTCCTACAATGAGCAGTTCTTC
TRBJ2-5 | TRBD1 | TRBV5-1 | once | CASSLVPGGQETQYF | TGCGCCAGCAGCTTGGTGCCAGGGGGTCAAGAGACCCAGTACTTC
TRBJ2-1 | - | TRBV7-9 | - | CASIRHGGPVNNEQFF | TGTGCCAGCATCCGTCATGGAGGGCCCGTTAACAATGAGCAGTTCTTC
TRBJ1-5 | - | TRBV19 | - | CASGGLNSNQPQHF | TGTGCCTCCGGGGGACTCAATAGCAATCAGCCCCAGCATTTT
TRBJ2-2 | TRBD2 | TRBV29-1 | - | CSVQGTSGSFFGELFF | TGCAGCGTCCAAGGGACTAGCGGGAGTTTTTTCGGGGAGCTGTTTTTT
TRBJ2-1 | TRBD1 | TRBV25-1 | - | CASTRDRVNEQFF | TGTGCCAGCACCCGGGACAGGGTAAATGAGCAGTTCTTC
TRBJ1-2 | - | TRBV7-2 | - | CASSETGTGPLGYTF | TGTGCCAGCAGCGAAACCGGCACGGGGCCTCTAGGCTACACCTTC
TRBJ2-1 | - | TRBV28 | - | CASSFLHNEQFF | TGTGCCAGCAGTTTCCTACACAATGAGCAGTTCTTC
TRBJ2-1 | TRBD1 | TRBV5-1 | - | CASSLGWDRRRSYNEQFF | TGCGCCAGCAGCTTGGGTTGGGACAGGCGCCGCTCCTACAATGAGCAGTTCTTC
TRBJ1-2 | TRBD1 | TRBV7-6 | - | CASSLNDGQDGYTF | TGTGCCAGCAGCTTAAATGACGGACAGGATGGCTACACCTTC